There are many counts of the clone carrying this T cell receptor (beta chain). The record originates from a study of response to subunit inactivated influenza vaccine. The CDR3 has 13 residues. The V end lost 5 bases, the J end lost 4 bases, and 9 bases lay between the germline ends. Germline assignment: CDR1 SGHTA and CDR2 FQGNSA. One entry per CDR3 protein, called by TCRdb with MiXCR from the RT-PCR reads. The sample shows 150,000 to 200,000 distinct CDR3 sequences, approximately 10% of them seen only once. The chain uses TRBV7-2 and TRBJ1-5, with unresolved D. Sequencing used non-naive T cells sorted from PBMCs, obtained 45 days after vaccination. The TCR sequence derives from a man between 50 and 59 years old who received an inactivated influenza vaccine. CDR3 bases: TGTGCCAGCAGCCCCAAGGTGAATCAGCCCCAGCATTTT. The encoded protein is CASSPKVNQPQHF.